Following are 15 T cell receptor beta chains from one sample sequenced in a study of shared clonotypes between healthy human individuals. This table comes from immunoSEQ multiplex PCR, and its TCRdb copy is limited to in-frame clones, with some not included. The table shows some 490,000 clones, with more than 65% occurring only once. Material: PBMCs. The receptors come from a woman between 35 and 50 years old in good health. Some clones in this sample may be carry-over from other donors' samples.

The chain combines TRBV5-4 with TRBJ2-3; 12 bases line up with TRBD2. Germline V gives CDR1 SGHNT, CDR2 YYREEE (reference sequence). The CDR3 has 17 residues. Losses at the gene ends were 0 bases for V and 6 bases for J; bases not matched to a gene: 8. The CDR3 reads CASSLASSGRGLDTQYF. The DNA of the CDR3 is TGTGCCAGCAGCTTGGCTTCTAGCGGGAGGGGGTTGGATACGCAGTATTTT.

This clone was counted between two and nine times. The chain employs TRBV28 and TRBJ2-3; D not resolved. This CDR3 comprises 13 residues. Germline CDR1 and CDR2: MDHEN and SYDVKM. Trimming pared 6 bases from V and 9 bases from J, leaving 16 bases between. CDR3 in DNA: TGTGCCAGCAGCTCCCCCTCTAGGCAAACGCAGTATTTT. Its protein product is CASSSPSRQTQYF.

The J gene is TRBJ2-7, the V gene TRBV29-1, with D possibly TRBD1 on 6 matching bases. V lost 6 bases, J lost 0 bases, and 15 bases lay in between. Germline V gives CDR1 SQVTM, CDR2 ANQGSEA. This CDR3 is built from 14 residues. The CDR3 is CSVRQAPNSYEQYF. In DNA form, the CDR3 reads TGCAGCGTCCGACAGGCCCCGAACTCCTACGAGCAGTACTTC.

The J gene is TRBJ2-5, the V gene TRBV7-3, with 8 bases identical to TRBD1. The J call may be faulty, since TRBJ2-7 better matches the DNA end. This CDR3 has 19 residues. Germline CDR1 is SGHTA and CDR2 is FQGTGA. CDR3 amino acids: CASSLAVRTGGLGSYEQYF. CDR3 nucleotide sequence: TGTGCCAGCAGCTTAGCGGTGAGAACAGGGGGACTGGGGTCCTACGAGCAGTACTTC.

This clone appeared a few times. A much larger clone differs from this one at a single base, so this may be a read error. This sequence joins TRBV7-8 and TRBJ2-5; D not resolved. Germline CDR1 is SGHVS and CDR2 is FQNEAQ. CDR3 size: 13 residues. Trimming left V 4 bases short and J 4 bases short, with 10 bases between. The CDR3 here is CASSSIIGETQYF. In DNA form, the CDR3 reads TGTGCCAGCAGCTCGATAATAGGAGAGACCCAGTACTTC.

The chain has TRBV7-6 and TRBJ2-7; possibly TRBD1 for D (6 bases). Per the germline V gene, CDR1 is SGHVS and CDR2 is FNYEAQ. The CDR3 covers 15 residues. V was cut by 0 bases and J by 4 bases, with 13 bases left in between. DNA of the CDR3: TGTGCCAGCAGCTTAGCTTCGACAGGCCCTTACGAGCAGTACTTC. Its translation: CASSLASTGPYEQYF.

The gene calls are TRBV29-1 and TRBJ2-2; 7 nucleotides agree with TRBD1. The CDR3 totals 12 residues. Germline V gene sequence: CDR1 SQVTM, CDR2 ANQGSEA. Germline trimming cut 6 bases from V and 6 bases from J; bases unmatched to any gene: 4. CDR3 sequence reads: CSVATGSGELFF. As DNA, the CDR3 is TGCAGCGTCGCGACAGGGTCCGGGGAGCTGTTTTTT.

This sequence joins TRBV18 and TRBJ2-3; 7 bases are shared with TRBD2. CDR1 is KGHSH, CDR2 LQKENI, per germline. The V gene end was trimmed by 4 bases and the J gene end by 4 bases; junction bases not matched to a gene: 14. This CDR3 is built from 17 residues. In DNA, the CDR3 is TGTGCCAGCTCACTTGGTCCCAGCGGGATTGGGGCAGATACGCAGTATTTT. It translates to CASSLGPSGIGADTQYF.

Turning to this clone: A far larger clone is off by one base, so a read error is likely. The CDR3 sequence is CSVESHLGETRYF. CDR3 bases: TGCAGCGTTGAATCCCATTTAGGGGAGACCCGGTACTTC. The rearrangement links TRBV29-1 to TRBJ2-5; either TRBD1 or TRBD2 may supply D (5 bases each). The CDR3 totals 13 residues. Germline lookup yields CDR1 SQVTM and CDR2 ANQGSEA.

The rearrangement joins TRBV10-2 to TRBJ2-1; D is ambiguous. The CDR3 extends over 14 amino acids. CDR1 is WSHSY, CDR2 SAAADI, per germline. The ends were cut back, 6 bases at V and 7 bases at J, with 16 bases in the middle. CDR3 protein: CASRETQEPNEQFF. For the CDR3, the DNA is TGCGCCAGCAGGGAGACTCAGGAGCCGAATGAGCAGTTCTTC.

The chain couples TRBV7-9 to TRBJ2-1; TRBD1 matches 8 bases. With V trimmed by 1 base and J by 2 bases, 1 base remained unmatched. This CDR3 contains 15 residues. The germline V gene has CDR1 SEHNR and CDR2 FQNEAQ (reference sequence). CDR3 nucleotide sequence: TGTGCCAGCAGCTTAGGGACAGGGACCTACAATGAGCAGTTCTTC. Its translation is CASSLGTGTYNEQFF.

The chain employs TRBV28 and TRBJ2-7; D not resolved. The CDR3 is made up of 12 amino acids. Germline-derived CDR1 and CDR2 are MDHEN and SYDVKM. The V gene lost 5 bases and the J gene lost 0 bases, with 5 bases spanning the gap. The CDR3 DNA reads TGTGCCAGCAGTGTTCCCTCCTACGAGCAGTACTTC. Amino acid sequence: CASSVPSYEQYF.

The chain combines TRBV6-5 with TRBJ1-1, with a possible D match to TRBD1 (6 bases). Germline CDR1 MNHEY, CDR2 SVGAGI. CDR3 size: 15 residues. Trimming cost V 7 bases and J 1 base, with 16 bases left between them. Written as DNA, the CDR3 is TGTGCCAGCAACTCGGACAGTGCCGGGAACACTGAAGCTTTCTTT. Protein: CASNSDSAGNTEAFF.

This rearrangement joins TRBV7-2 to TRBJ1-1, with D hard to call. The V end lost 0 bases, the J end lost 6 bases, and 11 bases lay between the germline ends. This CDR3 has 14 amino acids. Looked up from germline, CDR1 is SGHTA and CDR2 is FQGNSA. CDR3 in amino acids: CASSLAQSGPEAFF. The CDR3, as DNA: TGTGCCAGCAGCTTAGCCCAGAGCGGACCTGAAGCTTTCTTT.

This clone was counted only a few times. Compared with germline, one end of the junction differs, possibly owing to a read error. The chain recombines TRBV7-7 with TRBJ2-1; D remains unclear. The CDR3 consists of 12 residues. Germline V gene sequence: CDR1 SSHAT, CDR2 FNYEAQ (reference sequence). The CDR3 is CASSSLSDEQFF. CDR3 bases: TGTGCTAGCAGCTCACTATCCGATGAGCAGTTCTTC.